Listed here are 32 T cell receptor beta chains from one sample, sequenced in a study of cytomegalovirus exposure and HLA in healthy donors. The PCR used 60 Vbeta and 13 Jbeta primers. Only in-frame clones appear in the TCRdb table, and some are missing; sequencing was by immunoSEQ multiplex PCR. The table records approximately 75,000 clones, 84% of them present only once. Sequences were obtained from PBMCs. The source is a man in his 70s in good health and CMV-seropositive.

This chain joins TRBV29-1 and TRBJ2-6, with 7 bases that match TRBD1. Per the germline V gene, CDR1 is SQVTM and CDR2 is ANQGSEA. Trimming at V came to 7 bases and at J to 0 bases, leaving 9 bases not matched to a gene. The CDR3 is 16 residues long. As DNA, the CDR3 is TGCAGCGCCGGCGGGCAGGGGGACTCTGGGGCCAACGTCCTGACTTTC. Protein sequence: CSAGGQGDSGANVLTF.

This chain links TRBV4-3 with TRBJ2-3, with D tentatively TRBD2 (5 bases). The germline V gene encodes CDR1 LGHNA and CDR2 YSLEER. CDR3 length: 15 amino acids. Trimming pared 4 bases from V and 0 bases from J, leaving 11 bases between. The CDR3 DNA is TGCGCCAGCAGCCTCGACTACTCTAGCACAGATACGCAGTATTTT. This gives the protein CASSLDYSSTDTQYF.

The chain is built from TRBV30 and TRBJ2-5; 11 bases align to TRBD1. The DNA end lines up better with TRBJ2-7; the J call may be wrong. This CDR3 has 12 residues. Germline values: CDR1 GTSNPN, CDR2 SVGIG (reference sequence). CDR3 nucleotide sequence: TGTGCCTTCGGGACAGGGGGTTACGAGCAGTACTTC. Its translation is CAFGTGGYEQYF.

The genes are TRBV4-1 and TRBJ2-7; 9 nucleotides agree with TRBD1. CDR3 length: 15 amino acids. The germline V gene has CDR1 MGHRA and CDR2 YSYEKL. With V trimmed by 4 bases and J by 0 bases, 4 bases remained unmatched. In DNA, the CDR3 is TGCGCCAGCAGCCGACAGACAGGGGGCTCCTACGAGCAGTACTTC. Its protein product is CASSRQTGGSYEQYF.

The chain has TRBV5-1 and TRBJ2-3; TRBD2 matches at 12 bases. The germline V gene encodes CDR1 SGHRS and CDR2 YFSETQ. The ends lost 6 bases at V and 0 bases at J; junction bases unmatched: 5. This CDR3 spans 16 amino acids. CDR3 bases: TGCGCCAGCACCACAGGGACTAGCGGGAGCACAGATACGCAGTATTTT. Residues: CASTTGTSGSTDTQYF.

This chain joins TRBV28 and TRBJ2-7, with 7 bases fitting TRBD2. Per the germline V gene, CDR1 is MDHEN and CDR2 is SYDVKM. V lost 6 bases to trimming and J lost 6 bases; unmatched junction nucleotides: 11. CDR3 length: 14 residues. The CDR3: CASSTLRGDSEQYF. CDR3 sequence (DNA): TGTGCCAGCAGCACCCTCCGGGGGGATAGCGAGCAGTACTTC.

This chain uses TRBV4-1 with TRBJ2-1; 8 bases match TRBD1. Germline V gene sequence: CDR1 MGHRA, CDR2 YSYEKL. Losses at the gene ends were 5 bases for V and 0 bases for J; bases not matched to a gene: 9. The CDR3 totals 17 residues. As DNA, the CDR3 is TGCGCCAGCAGCAGAGGACAGGGCCCGAGCTCCTACAATGAGCAGTTCTTC. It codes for CASSRGQGPSSYNEQFF.

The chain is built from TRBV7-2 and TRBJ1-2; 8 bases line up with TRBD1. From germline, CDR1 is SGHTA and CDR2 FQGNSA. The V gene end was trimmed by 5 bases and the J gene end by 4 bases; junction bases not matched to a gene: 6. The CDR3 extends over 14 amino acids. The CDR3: CASSPGTGPYGYTF. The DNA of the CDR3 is TGTGCCAGCAGCCCCGGGACAGGACCCTATGGCTACACCTTC.

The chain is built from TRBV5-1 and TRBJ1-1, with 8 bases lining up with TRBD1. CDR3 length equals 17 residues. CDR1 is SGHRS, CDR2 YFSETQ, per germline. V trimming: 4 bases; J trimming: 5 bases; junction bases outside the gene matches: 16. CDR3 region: CASSILSAGGEGTEAFF. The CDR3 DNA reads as TGCGCCAGCAGCATCCTTTCGGCAGGGGGCGAAGGGACTGAAGCTTTCTTT.

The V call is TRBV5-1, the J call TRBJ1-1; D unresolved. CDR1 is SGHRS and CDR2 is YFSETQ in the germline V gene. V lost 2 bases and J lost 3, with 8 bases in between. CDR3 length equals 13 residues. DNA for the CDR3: TGCGCCAGCAGCTTAAGGAGGTACACTGAAGCTTTCTTT. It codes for CASSLRRYTEAFF.

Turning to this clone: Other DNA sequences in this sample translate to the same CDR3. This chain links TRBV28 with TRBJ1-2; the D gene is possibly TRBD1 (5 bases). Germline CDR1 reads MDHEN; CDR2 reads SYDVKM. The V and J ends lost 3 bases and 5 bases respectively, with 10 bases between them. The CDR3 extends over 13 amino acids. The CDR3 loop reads CASSFGGNYGYTF. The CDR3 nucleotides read TGTGCCAGCAGTTTTGGGGGGAATTATGGCTACACCTTC.

As DNA, the CDR3 is TGTGCCAGCTCTCGGAGCGGGGGTCATGAGCAGTTCTTC. Amino acids: CASSRSGGHEQFF. The chain recombines TRBV6-5 with TRBJ2-1; 8 nucleotides match TRBD2. From germline, CDR1 is MNHEY and CDR2 SVGAGI. Losses at the gene ends were 8 bases for V and 8 bases for J; bases not matched to a gene: 8. This CDR3 has 13 residues.

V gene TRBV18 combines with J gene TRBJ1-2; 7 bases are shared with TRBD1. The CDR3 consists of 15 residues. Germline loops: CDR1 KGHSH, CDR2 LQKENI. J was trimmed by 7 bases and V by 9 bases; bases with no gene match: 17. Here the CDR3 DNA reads TGTGCCAGTTCGCCCGGGACAGCCAATTGGGGTGGCTACACCTTC. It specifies CASSPGTANWGGYTF.

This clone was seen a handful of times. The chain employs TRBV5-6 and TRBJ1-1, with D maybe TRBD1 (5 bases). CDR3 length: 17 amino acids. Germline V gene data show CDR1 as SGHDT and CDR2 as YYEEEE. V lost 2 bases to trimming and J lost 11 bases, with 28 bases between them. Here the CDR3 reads CASSLPPGISSFLVAFF. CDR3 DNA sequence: TGTGCCAGCAGCTTACCGCCAGGGATATCGTCGTTCCTCGTCGCTTTCTTT.

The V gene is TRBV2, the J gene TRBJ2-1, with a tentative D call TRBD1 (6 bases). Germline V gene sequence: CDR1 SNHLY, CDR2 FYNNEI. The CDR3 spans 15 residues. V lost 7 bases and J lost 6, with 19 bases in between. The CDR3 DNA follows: TGTGCCAGCACACGCACTAACAACAGGGCCAATGAGCAGTTCTTC. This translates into CASTRTNNRANEQFF.

CDR3 nucleotide sequence: TGTGCCAGCAGTTTAGTCCAGGTCCCAGATACGCAGTATTTT. Residues: CASSLVQVPDTQYF. The chain is built from TRBV28 and TRBJ2-3, with D unresolved. CDR1 and CDR2 from the germline V gene are MDHEN and SYDVKM. The CDR3 runs 14 residues. Between the trimmed V and J ends, which lost 2 bases and 4 bases, there was a span of 10 bases.

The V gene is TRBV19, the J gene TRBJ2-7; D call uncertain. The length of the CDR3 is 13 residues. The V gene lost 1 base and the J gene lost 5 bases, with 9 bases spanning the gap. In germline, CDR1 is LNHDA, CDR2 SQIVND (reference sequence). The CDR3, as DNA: TGTGCCAGTAGTATAGGTTTATTAGACGAGCAGTACTTC. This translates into CASSIGLLDEQYF.

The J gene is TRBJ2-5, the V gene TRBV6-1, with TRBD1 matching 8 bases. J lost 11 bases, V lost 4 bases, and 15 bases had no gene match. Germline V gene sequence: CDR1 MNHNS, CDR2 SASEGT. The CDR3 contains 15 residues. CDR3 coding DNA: TGTGCCAGCAGTGCACACGGGACAGGAAGGGTAGAGCAGTACTTC. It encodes CASSAHGTGRVEQYF.

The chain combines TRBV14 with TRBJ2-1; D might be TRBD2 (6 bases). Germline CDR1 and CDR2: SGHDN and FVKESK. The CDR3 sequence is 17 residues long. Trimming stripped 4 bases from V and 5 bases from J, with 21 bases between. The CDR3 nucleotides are TGTGCCAGCAGCCCAGAGGGGAGGCGCCAGGGTGACAATGAGCAGTTCTTC. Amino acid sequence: CASSPEGRRQGDNEQFF.

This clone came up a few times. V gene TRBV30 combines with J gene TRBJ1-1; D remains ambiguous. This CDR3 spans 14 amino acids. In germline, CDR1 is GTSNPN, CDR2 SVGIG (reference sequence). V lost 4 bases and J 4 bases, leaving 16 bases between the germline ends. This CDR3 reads CAWIQISSSTEAFF. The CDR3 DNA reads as TGTGCCTGGATACAGATTTCATCGAGCACTGAAGCTTTCTTT.

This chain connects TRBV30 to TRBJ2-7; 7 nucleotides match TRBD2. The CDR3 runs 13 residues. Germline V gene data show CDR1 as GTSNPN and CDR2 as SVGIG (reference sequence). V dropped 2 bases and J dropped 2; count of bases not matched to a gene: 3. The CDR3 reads CAWSSGITYEQYF. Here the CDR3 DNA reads TGTGCCTGGAGTAGCGGGATTACCTACGAGCAGTACTTC.

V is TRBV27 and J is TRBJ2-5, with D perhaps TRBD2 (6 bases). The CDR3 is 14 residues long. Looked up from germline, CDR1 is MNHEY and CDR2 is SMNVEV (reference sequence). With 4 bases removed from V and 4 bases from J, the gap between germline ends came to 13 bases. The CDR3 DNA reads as TGTGCCAGCAGTTCCCGCGGGGTAGGAGAGACCCAGTACTTC. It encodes CASSSRGVGETQYF.

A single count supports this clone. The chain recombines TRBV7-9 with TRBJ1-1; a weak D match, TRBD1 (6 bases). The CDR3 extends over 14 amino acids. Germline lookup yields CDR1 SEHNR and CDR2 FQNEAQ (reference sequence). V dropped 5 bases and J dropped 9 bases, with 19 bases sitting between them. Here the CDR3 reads CASSRSGGHGQAFF. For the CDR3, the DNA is TGTGCCAGCAGCCGCAGCGGGGGACACGGACAAGCTTTCTTT.

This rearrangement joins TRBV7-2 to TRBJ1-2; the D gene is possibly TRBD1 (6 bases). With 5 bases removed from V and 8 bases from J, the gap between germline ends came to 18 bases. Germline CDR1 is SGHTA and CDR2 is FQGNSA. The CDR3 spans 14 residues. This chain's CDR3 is CASSGSVQGRGYTF. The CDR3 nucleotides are TGTGCCAGCAGCGGATCCGTGCAGGGGAGAGGCTACACCTTC.

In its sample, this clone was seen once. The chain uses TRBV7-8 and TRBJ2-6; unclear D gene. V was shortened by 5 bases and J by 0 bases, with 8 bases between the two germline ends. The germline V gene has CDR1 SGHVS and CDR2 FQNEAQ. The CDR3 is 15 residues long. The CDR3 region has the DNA TGTGCCAGCAGCGTCACAGACTCTGGGGCCAACGTCCTGACTTTC. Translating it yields CASSVTDSGANVLTF.

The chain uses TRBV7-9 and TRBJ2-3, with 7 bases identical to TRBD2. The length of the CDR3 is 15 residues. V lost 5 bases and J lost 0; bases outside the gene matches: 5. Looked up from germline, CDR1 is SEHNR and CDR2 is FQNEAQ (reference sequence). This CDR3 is CASSRSGVSTDTQYF. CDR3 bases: TGTGCCAGCAGCCGCAGCGGGGTCAGCACAGATACGCAGTATTTT.

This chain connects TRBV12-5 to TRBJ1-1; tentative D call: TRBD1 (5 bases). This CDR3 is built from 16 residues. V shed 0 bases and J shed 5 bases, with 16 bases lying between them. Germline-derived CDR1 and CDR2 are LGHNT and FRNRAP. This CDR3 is CASGLVLDRGGTEAFF. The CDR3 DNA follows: TGTGCTAGTGGTTTGGTGCTAGATAGGGGAGGGACTGAAGCTTTCTTT.

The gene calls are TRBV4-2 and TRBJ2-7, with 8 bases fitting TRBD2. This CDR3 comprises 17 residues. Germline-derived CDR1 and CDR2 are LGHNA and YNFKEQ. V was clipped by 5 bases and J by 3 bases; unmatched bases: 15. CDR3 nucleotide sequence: TGTGCCAGCAGCGAGTCGTCGGGAGGGGGTTATGGCTACGAGCAGTACTTC. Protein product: CASSESSGGGYGYEQYF.

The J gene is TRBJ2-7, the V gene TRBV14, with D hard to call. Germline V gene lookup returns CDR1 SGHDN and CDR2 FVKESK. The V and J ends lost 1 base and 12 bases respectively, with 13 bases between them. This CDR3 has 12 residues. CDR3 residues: CASSQVPGASYF. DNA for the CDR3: TGTGCCAGCAGCCAAGTCCCCGGAGCCTCGTACTTC.

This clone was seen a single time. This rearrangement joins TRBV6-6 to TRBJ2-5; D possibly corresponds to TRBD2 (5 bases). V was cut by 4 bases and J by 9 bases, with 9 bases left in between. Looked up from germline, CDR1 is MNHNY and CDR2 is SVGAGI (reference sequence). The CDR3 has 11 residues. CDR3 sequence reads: CASSSSGAQYF. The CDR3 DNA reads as TGTGCCAGCAGTTCCTCCGGGGCCCAGTACTTC.

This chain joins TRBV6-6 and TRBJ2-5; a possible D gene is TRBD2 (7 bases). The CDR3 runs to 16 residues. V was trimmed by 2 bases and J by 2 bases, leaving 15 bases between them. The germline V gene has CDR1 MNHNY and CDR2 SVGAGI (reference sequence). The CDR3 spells CASSYGGGGYQETQYF. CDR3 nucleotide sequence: TGTGCCAGCAGTTACGGGGGAGGGGGTTATCAAGAGACCCAGTACTTC.

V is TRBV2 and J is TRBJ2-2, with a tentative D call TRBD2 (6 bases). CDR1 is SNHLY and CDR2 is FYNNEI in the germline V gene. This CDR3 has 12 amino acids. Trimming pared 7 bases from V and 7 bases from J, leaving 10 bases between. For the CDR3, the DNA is TGTGCCAGCACCCGGAGGGGCGGGGAGCTGTTTTTT. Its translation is CASTRRGGELFF. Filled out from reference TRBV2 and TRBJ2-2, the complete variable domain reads EPEVTQTPSHQVTQMGQEVILRCVPISNHLYFYWYRQILGQKVEFLVSFYNNEISEKSEIFDDQFSVERPDGSNFTLKIRSTKLEDSAMYFCASTRRGGELFFGEGSRLTVL.